This record concerns one TCR beta chain sequence. Its target is not known. The record originates from a study of cytomegalovirus exposure and HLA in healthy donors. Turning to the study itself: Early on, a data release was issued that held about 85 million unique TCRs from HLA-typed donors. Study observations and caveats: Later findings reportedly placed an Asian-associated ancestry cluster below the roughly 660-donor mean for N-insertions.

At sampling all donors were nominally healthy, likely with unrecorded immune exposures. CDR1 and CDR2 (germline): SGHRS, YFSETQ. Trimming removed 1 base at V and 1 base at J, with 11 bases between. The CDR3 sequence is 15 residues long. Amplification used 60 Vbeta primers and 13 Jbeta primers. Sequenced by immunoSEQ multiplex PCR; TCRdb stores in-frame clones only, minus some. The top ten hold under 4.5% of the sample, which has more than 80,000 clones, approximately 83% seen once. This sequence joins TRBV5-1 and TRBJ2-5; D is possibly TRBD1 (6 bases). Sequenced input: PBMCs. The clonotype originates from a female donor in good health and CMV-seropositive. CDR3 residues: CASSLWDTTQETQYF. For the CDR3, the DNA is TGCGCCAGCAGCTTGTGGGACACAACCCAAGAGACCCAGTACTTC. The full variable domain, rest sourced from reference TRBV5-1 and TRBJ2-5, is KAGVTQTPRYLIKTRGQQVTLSCSPISGHRSVSWYQQTPGQGLQFLFEYFSETQRNKGNFPGRFSGRQFSNSRSEMNVSTLELGDSALYLCASSLWDTTQETQYFGPGTRLLVL.